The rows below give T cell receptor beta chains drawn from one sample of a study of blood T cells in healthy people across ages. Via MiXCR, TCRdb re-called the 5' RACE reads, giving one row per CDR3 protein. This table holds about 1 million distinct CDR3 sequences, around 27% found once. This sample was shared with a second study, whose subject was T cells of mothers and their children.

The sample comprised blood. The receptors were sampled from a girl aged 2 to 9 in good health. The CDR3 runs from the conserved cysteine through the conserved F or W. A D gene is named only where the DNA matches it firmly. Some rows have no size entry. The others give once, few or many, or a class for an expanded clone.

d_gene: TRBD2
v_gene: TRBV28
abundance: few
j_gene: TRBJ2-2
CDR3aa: CASTHYPGLAGVTGELFF
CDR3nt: TGTGCCAGCACGCACTACCCGGGACTAGCGGGAGTGACCGGGGAGCTGTTTTTT

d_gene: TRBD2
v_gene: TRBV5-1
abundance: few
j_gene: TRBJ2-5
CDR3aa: CASSFWTSFETQYF
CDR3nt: TGCGCCAGCAGCTTTTGGACTAGTTTCGAGACCCAGTACTTC

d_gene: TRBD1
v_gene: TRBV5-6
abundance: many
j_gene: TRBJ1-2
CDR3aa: CASSPGTGHGYTF
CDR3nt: TGTGCCAGCAGCCCTGGGACAGGGCATGGCTACACCTTC

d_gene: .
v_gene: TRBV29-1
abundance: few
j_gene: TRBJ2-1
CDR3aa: CSVESADSSYNEQFF
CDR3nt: TGCAGCGTTGAATCGGCGGACAGTTCCTACAATGAGCAGTTCTTC

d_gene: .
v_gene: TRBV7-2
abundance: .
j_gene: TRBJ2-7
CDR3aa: CASSPSRF
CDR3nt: TGTGCCAGCAGCCCTAGCCGTTTC

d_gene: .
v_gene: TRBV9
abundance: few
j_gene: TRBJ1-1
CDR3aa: CASTPTGITDTEAFF
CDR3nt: TGTGCCAGCACCCCAACCGGGATTACGGACACTGAAGCTTTCTTT

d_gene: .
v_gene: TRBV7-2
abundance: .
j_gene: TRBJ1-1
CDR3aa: CASSLRRLNTEAFF
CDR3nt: TGTGCCAGCAGCTTACGCAGACTGAACACTGAAGCTTTCTTT

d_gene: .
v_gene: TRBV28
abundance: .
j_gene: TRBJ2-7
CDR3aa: CASSPHRAKHRGCYEQYF
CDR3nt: TGTGCCAGCAGCCCACATCGGGCAAAACATCGGGGCTGCTACGAACAGTACTTC

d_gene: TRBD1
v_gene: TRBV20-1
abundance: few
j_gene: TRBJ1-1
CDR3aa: CSAREAAGTGNTEAFF
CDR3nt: TGCAGTGCTCGGGAGGCCGCCGGGACAGGGAACACTGAAGCTTTCTTT

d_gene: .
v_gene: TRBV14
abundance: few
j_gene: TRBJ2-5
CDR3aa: CASSQLDLPLETQYF
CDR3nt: TGTGCCAGCAGCCAGCTAGATTTGCCTTTAGAGACCCAGTACTTC

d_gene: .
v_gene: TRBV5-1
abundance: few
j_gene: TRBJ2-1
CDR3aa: CASSFRLPNEQFF
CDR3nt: TGCGCCAGCAGCTTCCGACTGCCCAATGAGCAGTTCTTC

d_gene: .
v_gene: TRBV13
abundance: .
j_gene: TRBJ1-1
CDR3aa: CASRLARNTEAFF
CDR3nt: TGTGCCAGCCGACTTGCCCGGAACACTGAAGCTTTCTTT